This TCR beta chain was identified in a study of molecular identifiers for immune sequencing clone quantification. TCRdb independently ran MiXCR on the PCR reads; one entry per CDR3 protein. The table records around 100,000 distinct CDR3 sequences, roughly 38% of them present only once. As concerns this clonotype: Being one base from a much bigger clone, this may be a read error.

The sequence derives from a human donor in good health. Some libraries in this study had Jurkat cell RNA spiked in. The sequenced material came from naive CD8+ T cells from blood, with Jurkat cell RNA spiked in. Subset in this sample: FACS-sorted CD8+CD4-CCR7+CD45RA+ naive T cells.

The CDR3 protein is CASGIVDYNEQFF. In DNA form, the CDR3 reads TGTGCCAGCGGCATCGTCGATTACAATGAGCAGTTCTTC. The V and J genes are TRBV14 and TRBJ2-1; no clear D. The germline gives CDR1 SGHDN, CDR2 FVKESK. The CDR3 spans 13 residues. V lost 8 bases and J 4 bases, leaving 12 bases between the germline ends.